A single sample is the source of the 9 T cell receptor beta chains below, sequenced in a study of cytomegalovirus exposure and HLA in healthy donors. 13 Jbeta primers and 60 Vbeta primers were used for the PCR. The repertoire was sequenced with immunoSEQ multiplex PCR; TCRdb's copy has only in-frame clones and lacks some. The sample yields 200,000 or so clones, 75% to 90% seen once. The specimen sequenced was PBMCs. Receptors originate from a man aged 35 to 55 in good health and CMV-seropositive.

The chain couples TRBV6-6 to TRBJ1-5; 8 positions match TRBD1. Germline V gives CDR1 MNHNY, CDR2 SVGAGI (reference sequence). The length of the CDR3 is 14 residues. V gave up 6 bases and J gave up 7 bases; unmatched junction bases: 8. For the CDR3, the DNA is TGTGCCAGCAGAATACAGGGGGGAGGACAGCCCCAGCATTTT. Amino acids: CASRIQGGGQPQHF.

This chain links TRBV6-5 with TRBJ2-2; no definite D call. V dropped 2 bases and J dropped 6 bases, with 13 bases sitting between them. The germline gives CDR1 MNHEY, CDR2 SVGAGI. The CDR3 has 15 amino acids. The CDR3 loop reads CASSYHHAAAGELFF. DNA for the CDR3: TGTGCCAGCAGTTACCACCACGCGGCGGCCGGGGAGCTGTTTTTT.

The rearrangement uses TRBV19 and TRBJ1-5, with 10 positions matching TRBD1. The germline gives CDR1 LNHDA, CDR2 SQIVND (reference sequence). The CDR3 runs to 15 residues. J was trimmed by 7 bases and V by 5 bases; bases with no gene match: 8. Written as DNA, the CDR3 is TGTGCCAGTAGTCCGCCGGGACAGGGGCCCCAGCCCCAGCATTTT. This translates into CASSPPGQGPQPQHF.

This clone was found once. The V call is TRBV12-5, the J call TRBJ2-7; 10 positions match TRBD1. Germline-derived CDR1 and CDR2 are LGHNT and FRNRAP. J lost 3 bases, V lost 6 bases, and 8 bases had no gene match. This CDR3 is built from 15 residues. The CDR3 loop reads CASGRGTGAGYEQYF. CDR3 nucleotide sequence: TGTGCTAGTGGACGAGGGACAGGGGCGGGCTACGAGCAGTACTTC. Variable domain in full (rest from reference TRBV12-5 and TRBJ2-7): DARVTQTPRHKVTEMGQEVTMRCQPILGHNTVFWYRQTMMQGLELLAYFRNRAPLDDSGMPKDRFSAEMPDATLATLKIQPSEPRDSAVYFCASGRGTGAGYEQYFGPGTRLTVT.

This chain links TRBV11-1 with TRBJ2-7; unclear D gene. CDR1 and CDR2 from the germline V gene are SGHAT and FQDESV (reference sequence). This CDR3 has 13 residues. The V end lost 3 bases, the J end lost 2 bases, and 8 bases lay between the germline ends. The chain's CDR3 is CASSFPEAYEQYF. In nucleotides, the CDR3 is TGTGCCAGCAGCTTCCCAGAAGCCTACGAGCAGTACTTC. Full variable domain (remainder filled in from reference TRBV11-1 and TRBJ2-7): EAEVAQSPRYKITEKSQAVAFWCDPISGHATLYWYRQILGQGPELLVQFQDESVVDDSQLPKDRFSAERLKGVDSTLKIQPAELGDSAMYLCASSFPEAYEQYFGPGTRLTVT.

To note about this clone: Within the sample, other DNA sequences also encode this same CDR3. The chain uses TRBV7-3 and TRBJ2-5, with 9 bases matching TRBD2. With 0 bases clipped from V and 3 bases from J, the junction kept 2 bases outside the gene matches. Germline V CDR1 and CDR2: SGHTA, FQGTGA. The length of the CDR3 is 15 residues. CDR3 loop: CASSLTSGGEETQYF. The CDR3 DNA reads TGTGCCAGCAGCTTAACTAGCGGGGGTGAAGAGACCCAGTACTTC.

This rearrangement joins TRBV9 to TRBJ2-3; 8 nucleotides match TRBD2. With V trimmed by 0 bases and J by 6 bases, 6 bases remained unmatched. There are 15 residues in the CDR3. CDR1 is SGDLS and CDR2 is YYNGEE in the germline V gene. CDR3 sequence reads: CASSVASGSGDTQYF. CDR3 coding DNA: TGTGCCAGCAGCGTAGCTAGCGGGTCGGGTGATACGCAGTATTTT.

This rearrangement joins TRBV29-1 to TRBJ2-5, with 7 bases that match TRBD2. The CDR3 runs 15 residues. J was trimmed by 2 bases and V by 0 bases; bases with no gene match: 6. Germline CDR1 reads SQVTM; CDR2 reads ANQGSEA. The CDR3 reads CSVEDGGAGQETQYF. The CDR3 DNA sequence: TGCAGCGTTGAAGACGGCGGAGCGGGACAAGAGACCCAGTACTTC.

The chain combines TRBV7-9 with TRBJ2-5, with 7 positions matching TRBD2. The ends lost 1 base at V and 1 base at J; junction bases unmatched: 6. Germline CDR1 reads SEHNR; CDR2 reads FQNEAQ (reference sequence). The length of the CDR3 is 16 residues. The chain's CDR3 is CASSLERGSLQETQYF. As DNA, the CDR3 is TGTGCCAGCAGCTTAGAGCGGGGCAGCCTCCAAGAGACCCAGTACTTC.